These 32 T cell receptor beta chains originate from one sample sequenced in a study of cytomegalovirus exposure and HLA in healthy donors. The PCR employed 60 Vbeta primers together with 13 Jbeta primers. Sequencing used immunoSEQ multiplex PCR; TCRdb keeps in-frame clones, though not all of them. The data hold 95,000 to 100,000 clones, with about 76% observed a single time. The sequenced sample consisted of PBMCs. These receptors came from a man aged 40-50 years in good health and CMV-seropositive.

The chain joins TRBV11-2 to TRBJ2-1, with 14 bases matching TRBD2. Per germline, CDR1 SGHAT and CDR2 FQNNGV. The ends lost 1 base at V and 14 bases at J; junction bases unmatched: 7. The CDR3 covers 15 residues. The CDR3 sequence: CASSLAPRLAGGEFF. In DNA form, the CDR3 reads TGTGCCAGCAGCTTAGCACCCCGACTAGCGGGGGGGGAGTTCTTC.

This clone was observed a few times. The gene calls are TRBV5-1 and TRBJ2-5; D may correspond to TRBD1 or TRBD2 (5 bases each). This CDR3 spans 14 amino acids. Germline lookup yields CDR1 SGHRS and CDR2 YFSETQ. Trimming stripped 4 bases from V and 1 base from J, with 11 bases between. CDR3 sequence reads: CASSVGRSQETQYF. Here the CDR3 DNA reads TGCGCCAGCAGCGTGGGACGGAGCCAAGAGACCCAGTACTTC.

This clone was found a few times. The genes are TRBV11-2 and TRBJ2-7, with 7 bases matching TRBD1. The CDR3 extends over 17 amino acids. Germline V gene lookup returns CDR1 SGHAT and CDR2 FQNNGV. The J segment lost 1 base and the V segment lost 5 bases, leaving 14 bases of the junction unmatched. CDR3 sequence (DNA): TGTGCCAGCAGCCCCATTGGACGGACAGGAGGATCCTACGAGCAGTACTTC. This sequence encodes CASSPIGRTGGSYEQYF.

V is TRBV2 and J is TRBJ1-5, with TRBD1 identical over 7 bases. This CDR3 comprises 15 residues. J lost 7 bases, V lost 3 bases, and 9 bases had no gene match. Germline CDR1 is SNHLY and CDR2 is FYNNEI. The CDR3 sequence: CASSDNLQGIQPQHF. In nucleotides, the CDR3 is TGTGCCAGCAGTGACAACCTACAGGGGATACAGCCCCAGCATTTT.

The chain combines TRBV10-2 with TRBJ1-1; tentatively, D is TRBD1 (5 bases). CDR3 length: 13 amino acids. V lost 7 bases, J lost 2 bases, and 11 bases lay in between. Germline V lookup: CDR1 WSHSY, CDR2 SAAADI. CDR3 loop: CASTFDRNTEAFF. The CDR3 DNA reads as TGCGCCAGCACCTTCGACAGAAACACTGAAGCTTTCTTT.

This clone came up a few times. The chain links TRBV5-8 to TRBJ2-7, with 9 bases matching TRBD1. The CDR3 is 15 residues long. Germline V gene data show CDR1 as SGHTS and CDR2 as YDEGEE. V lost 4 bases, J lost 6 bases, and 11 bases stayed unmatched. The chain's CDR3 is CASSPMGQGGSEQYF. The CDR3 DNA reads TGTGCCAGCAGCCCGATGGGACAGGGAGGTAGCGAGCAGTACTTC.

In the case of this clone: The junction does not match germline at one end; this may be a read error. The CDR3 is CSSSLAPGQGDQPQHF. The CDR3 coding sequence is TGTTCCAGCAGCTTAGCCCCAGGACAGGGAGATCAGCCCCAGCATTTT. The chain uses TRBV7-9 and TRBJ1-5; TRBD1 agrees at 8 bases. CDR3 length: 16 residues. The V gene's germline CDR1 is SEHNR and CDR2 FQNEAQ (reference sequence).

The V gene is TRBV19, the J gene TRBJ2-3; TRBD2 is a possible D gene (6 bases). This CDR3 is 14 amino acids long. V shed 3 bases and J shed 6 bases, with 13 bases lying between them. From germline, CDR1 is LNHDA and CDR2 SQIVND (reference sequence). CDR3 sequence: CASSILLAADTQYF. The CDR3 DNA reads TGTGCCAGTAGTATTCTACTAGCTGCGGATACGCAGTATTTT.

With regard to this clone: At one end, the junction sequence differs from germline, possibly due to a read error. Other DNA sequences in the sample encode the same CDR3. CDR3 protein: CASSLDRLAGYEQFF. The DNA of the CDR3 is TGTGCCAGCAGCCTAGATCGACTAGCGGGATATGAGCAGTTCTTC. J is TRBJ2-1 and V is TRBV11-2, with TRBD2 matching 11 bases. This CDR3 has 15 amino acids. Germline CDR1 is SGHAT and CDR2 is FQNNGV.

As for this clone: Other nucleotide sequences in the sample specify the same CDR3. The genes are TRBV5-8 and TRBJ2-7; TRBD2 might be the D (6 bases). The V end was cut by 0 bases, the J end by 0 bases, with 7 bases between. Germline-derived CDR1 and CDR2 are SGHTS and YDEGEE. The CDR3 is 14 amino acids. CDR3 residues: CASSLVGLSYEQYF. The CDR3 DNA is TGTGCCAGCAGCTTGGTGGGACTCTCCTACGAGCAGTACTTC.

This chain joins TRBV7-6 and TRBJ1-3; 7 bases are shared with TRBD1. Losses at the gene ends were 1 base for V and 3 bases for J; bases not matched to a gene: 6. CDR1 is SGHVS and CDR2 is FNYEAQ in the germline V gene. The CDR3 covers 16 residues. CDR3 in amino acids: CASSLEGQLGGNTIYF. The CDR3 DNA reads as TGTGCCAGCAGCTTAGAGGGACAGCTCGGTGGAAACACCATATATTTT. The variable domain in full, with the rest retrieved from reference TRBV7-6 and TRBJ1-3, is GAGVSQSPRYKVTKRGQDVALRCDPISGHVSLYWYRQALGQGPEFLTYFNYEAQQDKSGLPNDRFSAERPEGSISTLTIQRTEQRDSAMYRCASSLEGQLGGNTIYFGEGSWLTVV.

This chain uses TRBV4-3 with TRBJ1-6; 7 bases map to TRBD1. The CDR3 is 14 residues long. CDR1 and CDR2 (germline): LGHNA, YSLEER. The V gene end was trimmed by 4 bases and the J gene end by 11 bases; junction bases not matched to a gene: 8. This CDR3 is CASSLSGGETPLHF. The CDR3 coding sequence is TGCGCCAGCAGCCTCTCAGGGGGTGAAACACCCCTCCACTTT.

This clone was found a few times. The rearrangement joins TRBV11-2 to TRBJ1-2, with 8 bases identical to TRBD1. J was trimmed by 2 bases and V by 3 bases; bases with no gene match: 11. CDR1 is SGHAT and CDR2 is FQNNGV in the germline V gene. The length of the CDR3 is 17 residues. Written as DNA, the CDR3 is TGTGCCAGCAGCTTGAGTCCCTACGGGGACAGGAACTATGGCTACACCTTC. Amino acid sequence: CASSLSPYGDRNYGYTF.

The chain carries TRBV29-1 and TRBJ2-2; no firm D call. CDR3 length equals 13 residues. Germline values: CDR1 SQVTM, CDR2 ANQGSEA. Trimming shortened V by 0 bases and J by 2 bases, and 4 bases separated the two germline ends. The CDR3 bases are TGCAGCGTTGAAGAGGCAAACACCGGGGAGCTGTTTTTT. Translated: CSVEEANTGELFF.

The chain uses TRBV5-6 and TRBJ1-5; no firm D call. The CDR3 sequence is 13 residues long. The ends were cut back, 2 bases at V and 4 bases at J, with 7 bases in the middle. CDR1 is SGHDT and CDR2 is YYEEEE in the germline V gene. As DNA, the CDR3 is TGTGCCAGCAGCTTCGCGGGGAATCAGCCCCAGCATTTT. It specifies CASSFAGNQPQHF.

This clone appeared a few times. This chain uses TRBV28 with TRBJ2-7, with 8 bases identical to TRBD1. The CDR3 runs to 15 residues. Losses at the gene ends were 5 bases for V and 6 bases for J; bases not matched to a gene: 12. CDR1 is MDHEN and CDR2 is SYDVKM in the germline V gene. Here the CDR3 DNA reads TGTGCCAGCAGTACGCGTGGACAGGGAATAGGCGAGCAGTACTTC. It is translated as CASSTRGQGIGEQYF.

Notes on this clone: Additional DNA sequences in this sample encode the identical CDR3. The V gene is TRBV15, the J gene TRBJ2-5; D not certain. The CDR3 has 13 amino acids. The ends were cut back, 0 bases at V and 1 base at J, with 3 bases in the middle. From germline, CDR1 is LNHNV and CDR2 YYDKDF (reference sequence). Here the CDR3 reads CATSRDSQETQYF. CDR3 coding DNA: TGTGCCACCAGCAGAGACTCCCAAGAGACCCAGTACTTC.

The chain carries TRBV5-1 and TRBJ1-2, with 7 nucleotides matching TRBD1. The CDR3 runs 13 residues. The junction had 6 bases not matched to a gene; V was cut back by 4 bases and J by 6 bases. Per germline, CDR1 SGHRS and CDR2 YFSETQ. The CDR3 nucleotides are TGCGCCAGCAGCCTACAGGGGTCAAATGGCTACACCTTC. Protein: CASSLQGSNGYTF.

This rearrangement joins TRBV27 to TRBJ1-3, with a weak D call TRBD1 (6 bases). The germline CDR1 and CDR2 sequences are MNHEY and SMNVEV (reference sequence). Trimming left V 5 bases short and J 0 bases short, with 14 bases between. The CDR3 has 16 residues. CDR3 bases: TGTGCCAGCAGTCAGAGAAGGGACATCTCTGGAAACACCATATATTTT. This gives the protein CASSQRRDISGNTIYF.

The chain is built from TRBV5-1 and TRBJ1-1; D is possibly TRBD1 (6 bases). CDR1 is SGHRS, CDR2 YFSETQ, per germline. The CDR3 runs to 16 residues. Trimming left V 0 bases short and J 0 bases short, with 12 bases between. As DNA, the CDR3 is TGCGCCAGCAGCTTGGGGTGGACAGCCCTGAACACTGAAGCTTTCTTT. Protein: CASSLGWTALNTEAFF.

The chain recombines TRBV12-2 with TRBJ2-7; TRBD2 reflects the table's D call only, with no check against the DNA. TRBV12-2 corresponds to a pseudogene. This CDR3 region has 15 residues. The CDR3 DNA reads TGTGCAAGTCGCGCCGTGGTAGAGCGGGGGGTCCCGCAGTACTTC. This codes for CASRAVVERGVPQYF.

The chain couples TRBV2 to TRBJ1-2; D is unresolved. The V end lost 4 bases, the J end lost 3 bases, and 15 bases lay between the germline ends. CDR3 size: 15 residues. Germline V gene sequence: CDR1 SNHLY, CDR2 FYNNEI. The CDR3 here is CASSVNRKAYYGYTF. The DNA of the CDR3 is TGTGCCAGCAGTGTTAACAGAAAGGCTTACTATGGCTACACCTTC. The variable domain in full, with the rest retrieved from reference TRBV2 and TRBJ1-2, is EPEVTQTPSHQVTQMGQEVILRCVPISNHLYFYWYRQILGQKVEFLVSFYNNEISEKSEIFDDQFSVERPDGSNFTLKIRSTKLEDSAMYFCASSVNRKAYYGYTFGSGTRLTVV.

This clone appeared a few times. CDR3 amino acids: CASSLGGQANTEAFF. The CDR3 nucleotides read TGTGCCAGCAGCTTAGGGGGACAGGCGAACACTGAAGCTTTCTTT. The chain has TRBV7-3 and TRBJ1-1; 8 positions match TRBD1. From germline, CDR1 is SGHTA and CDR2 FQGTGA. Trimming at V came to 2 bases and at J to 1 base, leaving 3 bases not matched to a gene. The CDR3 has 15 amino acids.

CDR3 amino acids: CASSHSRGTYEQYF. The CDR3 DNA reads as TGCGCCAGCAGCCACTCCCGGGGGACCTACGAGCAGTACTTC. This sequence joins TRBV4-1 and TRBJ2-7, with D perhaps matching TRBD2 (6 bases). The germline V gene has CDR1 MGHRA and CDR2 YSYEKL. The CDR3 has 14 residues. V lost 3 bases to trimming and J lost 2 bases, with 11 bases between them.

V gene TRBV7-2 combines with J gene TRBJ2-7; the match to TRBD1 covers 9 bases. In germline, CDR1 is SGHTA, CDR2 FQGNSA. This CDR3 has 13 amino acids. Trimming at V came to 5 bases and at J to 4 bases, leaving 3 bases not matched to a gene. The CDR3 DNA follows: TGTGCCAGCAGCCCTGACAGGGGGTACGAGCAGTACTTC. Encoded protein: CASSPDRGYEQYF.

This chain joins TRBV7-9 and TRBJ1-4; D is unclear. Germline V gene data show CDR1 as SEHNR and CDR2 as FQNEAQ (reference sequence). This CDR3 contains 16 residues. Trimming took 5 bases from V and 0 from J, leaving 13 bases between them. CDR3 bases: TGTGCCAGCAGCCTTGTCCGACAAGCAACTAATGAAAAACTGTTTTTT. As protein: CASSLVRQATNEKLFF. The full variable domain, rest sourced from reference TRBV7-9 and TRBJ1-4, is DTGVSQNPRHKITKRGQNVTFRCDPISEHNRLYWYRQTLGQGPEFLTYFQNEAQLEKSRLLSDRFSAERPKGSFSTLEIQRTEQGDSAMYLCASSLVRQATNEKLFFGSGTQLSVL.

This clone was picked up a small number of times. This rearrangement joins TRBV11-2 to TRBJ1-2; no clear D. V was clipped by 0 bases and J by 6 bases, with 11 bases between them. The CDR3 has 14 residues. Germline V CDR1 and CDR2: SGHAT, FQNNGV. The CDR3 loop is CASSLDLPSDGYTF. The CDR3 region has the DNA TGTGCCAGCAGCTTAGATCTCCCCAGCGATGGCTACACCTTC.

This chain connects TRBV28 to TRBJ1-2; 9 bases match TRBD1. Germline V gene data show CDR1 as MDHEN and CDR2 as SYDVKM. The CDR3 covers 15 residues. V trimming: 6 bases; J trimming: 4 bases; junction bases outside the gene matches: 9. The CDR3 sequence: CASSATDRGPYGYTF. The CDR3 region has the DNA TGTGCCAGCAGCGCCACGGACAGGGGACCCTATGGCTACACCTTC.

The V gene is TRBV5-1, the J gene TRBJ2-1, with D perhaps TRBD2 (5 bases). Germline V gives CDR1 SGHRS, CDR2 YFSETQ. CDR3 length equals 14 residues. The V end lost 5 bases, the J end lost 6 bases, and 15 bases lay between the germline ends. CDR3 sequence (DNA): TGCGCCAGCAGGGACTCCCCGAGCACCAATGAGCAGTTCTTC. The encoded protein is CASRDSPSTNEQFF.

In this sample, this clone turned up a few times. The gene calls are TRBV18 and TRBJ1-1; maybe TRBD1 (5 bases). The CDR3 is 15 amino acids. Trimming took 5 bases from V and 1 from J, leaving 14 bases between them. Per the germline V gene, CDR1 is KGHSH and CDR2 is LQKENI. Here the CDR3 reads CASSWGPAENTEAFF. The CDR3 DNA is TGTGCCAGCTCATGGGGCCCCGCGGAGAACACTGAAGCTTTCTTT.

The rearrangement joins TRBV4-1 to TRBJ1-2; perhaps TRBD1 as D (5 bases). V lost 0 bases and J lost 3, with 11 bases in between. The CDR3 loop spans 15 amino acids. Looked up from germline, CDR1 is MGHRA and CDR2 is YSYEKL. For the CDR3, the DNA is TGCGCCAGCAGCCAAGATACCAGGGCAGACTATGGCTACACCTTC. This gives the protein CASSQDTRADYGYTF.

This clone was detected only once. The chain joins TRBV10-2 to TRBJ1-5; 9 positions agree with TRBD1. The CDR3 is 19 amino acids. Germline assignment: CDR1 WSHSY and CDR2 SAAADI. V was pared by 3 bases and J by 7 bases, with 19 bases of the junction left unmatched. CDR3 DNA sequence: TGCGCCAGCAGTGATGGGGACAGGGACACCCTAATCGCCAGCCAGCCCCAGCATTTT. This sequence encodes CASSDGDRDTLIASQPQHF.